This entry features one T cell receptor beta chain sequence. Its antigen is currently unknown. This sample is part of a study of molecular identifiers for immune sequencing clone quantification. About the study: In the replicates, RNA derived from 20,000 or 100,000 naive CD8 cells was divided into five parts, and four were sequenced. Study-level points and caveats: Sizes of clones that are highly expanded could be underestimated (if identical TCR molecules share a barcode). In naive cells, under 1% of molecules belonged to clones above 20 RNA copies, against over 97% in effector cells.

Each CDR3 protein is one row after TCRdb ran MiXCR on the PCR reads. The sample lists some 40,000 distinct CDR3 sequences, roughly 18% occurring once. The CDR3 contains 16 residues. The ends lost 6 bases at V and 0 bases at J; junction bases unmatched: 9. Germline assignment: CDR1 MNHEY and CDR2 SMNVEV (reference sequence). The sequencing sample was made of naive CD8+ T cells from blood, with Jurkat cell RNA spiked in. As to subset: FACS-sorted CD8+CD4-CCR7+CD45RA+ naive T cells. This TCR derives from a human donor in good health. Some libraries in this study had Jurkat cell RNA spiked in. The chain joins TRBV27 to TRBJ2-3, with TRBD2 identical over 7 bases. In DNA form, the CDR3 reads TGTGCCAGCAGGAGAAGCGGGGTAACTAGCACAGATACGCAGTATTTT. As protein: CASRRSGVTSTDTQYF.